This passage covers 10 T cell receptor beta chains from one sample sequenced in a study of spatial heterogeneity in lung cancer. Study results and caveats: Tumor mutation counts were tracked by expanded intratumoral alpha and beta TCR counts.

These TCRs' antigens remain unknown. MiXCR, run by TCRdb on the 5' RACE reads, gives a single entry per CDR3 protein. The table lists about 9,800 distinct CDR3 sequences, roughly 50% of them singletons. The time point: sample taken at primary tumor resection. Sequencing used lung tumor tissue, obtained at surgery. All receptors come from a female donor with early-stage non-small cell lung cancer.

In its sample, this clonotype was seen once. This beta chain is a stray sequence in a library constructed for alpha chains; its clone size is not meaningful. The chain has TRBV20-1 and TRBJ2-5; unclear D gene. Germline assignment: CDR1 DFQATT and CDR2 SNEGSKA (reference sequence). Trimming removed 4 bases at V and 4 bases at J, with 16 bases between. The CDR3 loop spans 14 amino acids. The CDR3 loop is CSANPRPRRETQYF. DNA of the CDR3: TGCAGTGCTAACCCCAGACCGCGGCGAGAGACCCAGTACTTC.

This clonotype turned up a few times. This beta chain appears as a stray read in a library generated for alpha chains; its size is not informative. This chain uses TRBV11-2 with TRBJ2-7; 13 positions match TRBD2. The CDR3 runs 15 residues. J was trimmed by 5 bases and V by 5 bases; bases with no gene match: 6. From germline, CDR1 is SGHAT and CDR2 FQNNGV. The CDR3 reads CASSVLAGGPHEQYF. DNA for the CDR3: TGTGCCAGCAGCGTACTAGCGGGGGGGCCCCACGAGCAGTACTTC. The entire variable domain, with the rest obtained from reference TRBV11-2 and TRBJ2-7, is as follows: EAGVAQSPRYKIIEKRQSVAFWCNPISGHATLYWYQQILGQGPKLLIQFQNNGVVDDSQLPKDRFSAERLKGVDSTLKIQPAKLEDSAVYLCASSVLAGGPHEQYFGPGTRLTVT.

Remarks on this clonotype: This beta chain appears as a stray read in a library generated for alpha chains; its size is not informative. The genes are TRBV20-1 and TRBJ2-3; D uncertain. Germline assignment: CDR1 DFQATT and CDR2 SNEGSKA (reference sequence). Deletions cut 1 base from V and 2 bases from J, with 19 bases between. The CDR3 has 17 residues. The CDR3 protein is CSARVSRILPPTDTQYF. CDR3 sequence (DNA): TGCAGTGCTAGAGTTAGCAGGATACTACCCCCCACAGATACGCAGTATTTT.

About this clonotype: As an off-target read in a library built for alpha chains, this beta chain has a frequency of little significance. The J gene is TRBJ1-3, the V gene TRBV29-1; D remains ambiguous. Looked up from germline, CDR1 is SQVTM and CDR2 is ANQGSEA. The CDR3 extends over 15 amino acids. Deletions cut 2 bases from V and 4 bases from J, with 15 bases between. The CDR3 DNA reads TGCAGCGTTGAACCCCGGGGAGGACGCGGAAACACCATATATTTT. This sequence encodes CSVEPRGGRGNTIYF.

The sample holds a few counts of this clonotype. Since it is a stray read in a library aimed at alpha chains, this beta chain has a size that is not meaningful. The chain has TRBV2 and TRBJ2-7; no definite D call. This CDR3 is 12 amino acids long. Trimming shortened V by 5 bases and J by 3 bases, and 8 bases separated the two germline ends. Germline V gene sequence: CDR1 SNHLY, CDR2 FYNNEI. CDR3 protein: CASSRNSYEQYF. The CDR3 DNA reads TGTGCCAGCAGTAGGAACAGCTACGAGCAGTACTTC.

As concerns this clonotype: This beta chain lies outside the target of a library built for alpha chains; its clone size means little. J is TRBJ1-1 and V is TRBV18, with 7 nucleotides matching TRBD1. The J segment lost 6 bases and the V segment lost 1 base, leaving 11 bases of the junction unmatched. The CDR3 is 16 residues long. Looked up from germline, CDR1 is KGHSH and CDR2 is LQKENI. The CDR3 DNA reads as TGTGCCAGCTCACCACAGGGAGGGGGCGCAGGTTCTGAAGCTTTCTTT. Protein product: CASSPQGGGAGSEAFF.

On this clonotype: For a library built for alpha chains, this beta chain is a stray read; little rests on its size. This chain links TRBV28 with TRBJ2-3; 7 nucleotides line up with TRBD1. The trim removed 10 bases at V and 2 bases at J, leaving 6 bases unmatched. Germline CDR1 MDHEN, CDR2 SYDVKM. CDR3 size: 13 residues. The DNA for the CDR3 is TGTGCCATCCGGGACAGTTACACAGATACGCAGTATTTT. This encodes CAIRDSYTDTQYF.

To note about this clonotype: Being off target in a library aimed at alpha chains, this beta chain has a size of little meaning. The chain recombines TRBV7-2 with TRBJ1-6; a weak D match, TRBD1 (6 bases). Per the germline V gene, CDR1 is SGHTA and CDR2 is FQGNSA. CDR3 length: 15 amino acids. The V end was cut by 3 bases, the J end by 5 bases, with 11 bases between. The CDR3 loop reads CASSFQGTNNSPLHF. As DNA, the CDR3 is TGTGCCAGCAGCTTCCAGGGGACCAATAATTCACCCCTCCACTTT.

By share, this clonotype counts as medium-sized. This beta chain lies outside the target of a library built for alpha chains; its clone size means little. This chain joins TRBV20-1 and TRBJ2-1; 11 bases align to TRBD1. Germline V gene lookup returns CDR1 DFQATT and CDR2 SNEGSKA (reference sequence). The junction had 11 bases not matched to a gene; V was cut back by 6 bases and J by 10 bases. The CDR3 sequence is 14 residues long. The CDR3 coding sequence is TGCAGTGCCCGCGTGCGGACAGGGGGCGGGGAGCAGTTCTTC. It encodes CSARVRTGGGEQFF.

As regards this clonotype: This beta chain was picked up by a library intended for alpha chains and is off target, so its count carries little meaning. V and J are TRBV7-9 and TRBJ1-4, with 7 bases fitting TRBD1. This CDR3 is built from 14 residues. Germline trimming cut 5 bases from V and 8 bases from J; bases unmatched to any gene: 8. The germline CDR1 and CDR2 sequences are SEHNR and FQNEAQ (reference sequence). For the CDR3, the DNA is TGTGCCAGCAGCCTGGGGAGGGGGCAGGAAAAACTGTTTTTT. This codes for CASSLGRGQEKLFF. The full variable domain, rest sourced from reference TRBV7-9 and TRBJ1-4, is DTGVSQNPRHKITKRGQNVTFRCDPISEHNRLYWYRQTLGQGPEFLTYFQNEAQLEKSRLLSDRFSAERPKGSFSTLEIQRTEQGDSAMYLCASSLGRGQEKLFFGSGTQLSVL.